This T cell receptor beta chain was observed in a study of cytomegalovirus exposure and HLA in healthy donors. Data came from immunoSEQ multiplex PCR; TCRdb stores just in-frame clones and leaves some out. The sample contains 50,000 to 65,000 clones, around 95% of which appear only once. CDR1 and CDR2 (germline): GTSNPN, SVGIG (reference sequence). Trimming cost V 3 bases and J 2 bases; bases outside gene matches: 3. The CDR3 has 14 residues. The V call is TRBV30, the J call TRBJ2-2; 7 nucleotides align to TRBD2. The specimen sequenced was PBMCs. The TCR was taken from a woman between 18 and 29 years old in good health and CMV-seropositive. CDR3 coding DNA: TGTGCCTGGAGGTCTAGCGGCAACACCGGGGAGCTGTTTTTT. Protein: CAWRSSGNTGELFF. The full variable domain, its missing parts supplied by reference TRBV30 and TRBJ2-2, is SQTIHQWPATLVQPVGSPLSLECTVEGTSNPNLYWYRQAAGRGLQLLFYSVGIGQISSEVPQNLSASRPQDRQFILSSKKLLLSDSGFYLCAWRSSGNTGELFFGEGSRLTVL.